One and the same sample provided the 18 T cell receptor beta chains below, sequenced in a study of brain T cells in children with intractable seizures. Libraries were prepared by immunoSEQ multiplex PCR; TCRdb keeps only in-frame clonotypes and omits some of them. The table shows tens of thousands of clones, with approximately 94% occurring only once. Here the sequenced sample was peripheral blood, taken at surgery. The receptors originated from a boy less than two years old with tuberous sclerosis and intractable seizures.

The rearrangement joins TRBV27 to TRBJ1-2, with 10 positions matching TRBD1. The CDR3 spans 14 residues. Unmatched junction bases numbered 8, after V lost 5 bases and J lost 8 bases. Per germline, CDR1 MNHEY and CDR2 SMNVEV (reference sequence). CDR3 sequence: CASSEGTGAGGYTF. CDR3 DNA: TGTGCCAGCAGTGAAGGGACAGGGGCGGGCGGCTACACCTTC.

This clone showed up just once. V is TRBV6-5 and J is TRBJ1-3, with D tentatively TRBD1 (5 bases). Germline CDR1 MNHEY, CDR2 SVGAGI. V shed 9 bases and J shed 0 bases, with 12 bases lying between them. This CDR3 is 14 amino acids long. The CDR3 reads CASWDGGSGNTIYF. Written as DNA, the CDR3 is TGTGCCAGTTGGGACGGCGGCTCTGGAAACACCATATATTTT.

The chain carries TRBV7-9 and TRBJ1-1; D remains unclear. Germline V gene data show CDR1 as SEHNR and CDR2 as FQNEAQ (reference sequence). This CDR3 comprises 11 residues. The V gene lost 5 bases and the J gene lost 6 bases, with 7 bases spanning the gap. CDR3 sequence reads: CASSHSPEAFF. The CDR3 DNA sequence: TGTGCCAGCAGCCACAGCCCTGAAGCTTTCTTT.

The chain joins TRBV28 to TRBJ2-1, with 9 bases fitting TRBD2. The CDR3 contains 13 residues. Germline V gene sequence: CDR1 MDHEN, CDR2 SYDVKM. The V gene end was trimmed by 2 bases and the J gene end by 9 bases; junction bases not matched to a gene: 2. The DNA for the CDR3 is TGTGCCAGCAGTTTAGGCGGGAGGGGTGAGCAGTTCTTC. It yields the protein CASSLGGRGEQFF.

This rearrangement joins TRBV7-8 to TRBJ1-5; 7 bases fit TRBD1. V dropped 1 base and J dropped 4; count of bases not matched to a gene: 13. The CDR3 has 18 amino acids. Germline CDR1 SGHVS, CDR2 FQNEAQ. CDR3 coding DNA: TGTGCCAGCAGCTTAGTATATGTACTGGCAGGGGGAAATCAGCCCCAGCATTTT. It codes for CASSLVYVLAGGNQPQHF.

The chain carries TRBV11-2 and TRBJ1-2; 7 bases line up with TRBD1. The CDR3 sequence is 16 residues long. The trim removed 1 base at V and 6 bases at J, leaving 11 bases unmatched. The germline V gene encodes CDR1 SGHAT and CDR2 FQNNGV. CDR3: CASSLVFQGTEDGYTF. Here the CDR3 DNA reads TGTGCCAGCAGCTTAGTTTTTCAGGGGACAGAAGATGGCTACACCTTC.

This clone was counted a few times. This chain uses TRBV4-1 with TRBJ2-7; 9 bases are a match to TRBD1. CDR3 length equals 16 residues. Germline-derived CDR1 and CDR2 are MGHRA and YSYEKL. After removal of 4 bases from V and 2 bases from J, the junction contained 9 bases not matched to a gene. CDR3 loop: CASSRTGRTGAYEQYF. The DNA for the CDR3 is TGCGCCAGCAGCCGGACGGGACGGACAGGGGCCTACGAGCAGTACTTC.

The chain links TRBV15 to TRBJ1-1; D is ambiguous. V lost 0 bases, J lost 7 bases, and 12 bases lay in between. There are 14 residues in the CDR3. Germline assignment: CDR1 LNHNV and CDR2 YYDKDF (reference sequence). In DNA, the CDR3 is TGTGCCACCAGCAGAGATTACGGCACGGTTGAAGCTTTCTTT. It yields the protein CATSRDYGTVEAFF.

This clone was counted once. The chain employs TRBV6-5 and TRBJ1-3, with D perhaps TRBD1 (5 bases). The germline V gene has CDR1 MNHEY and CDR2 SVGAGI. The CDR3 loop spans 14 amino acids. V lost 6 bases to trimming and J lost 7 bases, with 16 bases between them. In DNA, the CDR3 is TGTGCCAGCAGCTACCGGGACCGCCCGAACACCATATATTTT. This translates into CASSYRDRPNTIYF.

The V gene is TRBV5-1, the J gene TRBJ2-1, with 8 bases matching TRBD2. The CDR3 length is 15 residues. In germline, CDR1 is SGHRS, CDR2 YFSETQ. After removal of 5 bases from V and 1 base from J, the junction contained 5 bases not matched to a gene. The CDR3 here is CASRPLAGSYNEQFF. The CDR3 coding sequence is TGCGCCAGCAGACCCCTAGCGGGTTCCTACAATGAGCAGTTCTTC.

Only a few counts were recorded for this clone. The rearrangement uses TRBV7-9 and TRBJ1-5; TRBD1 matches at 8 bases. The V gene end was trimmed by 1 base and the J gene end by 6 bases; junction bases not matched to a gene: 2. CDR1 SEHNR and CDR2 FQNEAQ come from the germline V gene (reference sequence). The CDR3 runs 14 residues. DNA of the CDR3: TGTGCCAGCAGCTTAGACAGGGGGGGTCAGCCCCAGCATTTT. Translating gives CASSLDRGGQPQHF.

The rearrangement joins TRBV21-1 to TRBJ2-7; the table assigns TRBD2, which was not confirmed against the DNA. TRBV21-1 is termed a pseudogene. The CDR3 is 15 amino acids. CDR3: CASSKGRVPLREQYF. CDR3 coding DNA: TGTGCCAGCAGCAAAGGGAGGGTTCCGCTTCGGGAGCAGTACTTC.

This CDR3 is CASSLERQGSYEQYF. CDR3 in DNA: TGTGCCAGCAGCTTGGAGCGGCAGGGCTCCTACGAGCAGTACTTC. The chain couples TRBV5-8 to TRBJ2-7, with D possibly being TRBD1 or TRBD2 (5 bases each). This CDR3 spans 15 amino acids. The V end lost 0 bases, the J end lost 0 bases, and 10 bases lay between the germline ends. The germline CDR1 and CDR2 sequences are SGHTS and YDEGEE. Variable domain in full (rest from reference TRBV5-8 and TRBJ2-7): EAGVTQSPTHLIKTRGQQATLRCSPISGHTSVYWYQQALGLGLQFLLWYDEGEERNRGNFPPRFSGRQFPNYSSELNVNALELEDSALYLCASSLERQGSYEQYFGPGTRLTVT.

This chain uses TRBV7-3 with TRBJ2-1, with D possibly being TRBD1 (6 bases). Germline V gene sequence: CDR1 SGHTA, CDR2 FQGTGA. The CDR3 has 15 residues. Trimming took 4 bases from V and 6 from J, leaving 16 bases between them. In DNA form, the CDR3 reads TGTGCCAGCAGCTCCGAGCCGGGACAAATCAATGAGCAGTTCTTC. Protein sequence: CASSSEPGQINEQFF.

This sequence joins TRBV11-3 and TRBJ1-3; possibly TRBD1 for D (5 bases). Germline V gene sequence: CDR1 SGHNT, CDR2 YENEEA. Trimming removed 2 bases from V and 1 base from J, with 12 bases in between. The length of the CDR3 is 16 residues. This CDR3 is CASSLQGPNSGNTIYF. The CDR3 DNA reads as TGTGCCAGCAGCTTACAGGGCCCAAATTCTGGAAACACCATATATTTT. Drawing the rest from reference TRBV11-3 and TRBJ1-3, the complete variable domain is EAGVVQSPRYKIIEKKQPVAFWCNPISGHNTLYWYLQNLGQGPELLIRYENEEAVDDSQLPKDRFSAERLKGVDSTLKIQPAELGDSAVYLCASSLQGPNSGNTIYFGEGSWLTVV.

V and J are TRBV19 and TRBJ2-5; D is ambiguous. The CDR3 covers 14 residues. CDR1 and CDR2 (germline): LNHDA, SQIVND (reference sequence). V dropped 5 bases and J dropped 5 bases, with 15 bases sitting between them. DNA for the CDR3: TGTGCCAGTAGTCTGGCAGCGATGGGGGAGACCCAGTACTTC. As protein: CASSLAAMGETQYF.

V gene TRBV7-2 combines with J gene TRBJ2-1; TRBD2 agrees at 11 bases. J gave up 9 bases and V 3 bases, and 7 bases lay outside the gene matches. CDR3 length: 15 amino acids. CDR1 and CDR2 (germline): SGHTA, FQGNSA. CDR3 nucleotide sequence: TGTGCCAGCAGCTTCGTAGCGGGGGGGCATATTGAGCAGTTCTTC. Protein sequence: CASSFVAGGHIEQFF.

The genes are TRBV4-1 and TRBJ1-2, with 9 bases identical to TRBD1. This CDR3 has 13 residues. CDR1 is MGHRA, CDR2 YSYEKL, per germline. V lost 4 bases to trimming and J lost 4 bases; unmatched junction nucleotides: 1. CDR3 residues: CASSPQGAYGYTF. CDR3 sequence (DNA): TGCGCCAGCAGCCCACAGGGGGCCTATGGCTACACCTTC.